The present entry profiles one T cell receptor (beta chain) with its context. Its antigen remains unknown. This record belongs to a study of cytomegalovirus exposure and HLA in healthy donors. Findings of the study overall: It was reported that the classifier diagnosed cytomegalovirus status with high specificity and sensitivity in both the original and validation cohorts.

13 Jbeta primers and 60 Vbeta primers were used for the PCR. TCRdb's table, derived via immunoSEQ multiplex PCR, lists solely in-frame clones and lacks some. The table records under 200,000 clones, about 70% of them present only once. Trimming removed 3 bases from V and 0 bases from J, with 12 bases in between. CDR1 is SGHTA, CDR2 FQGNSA, per germline. CDR3 size: 15 residues. V gene TRBV7-2 combines with J gene TRBJ2-7; no clear D. The receptor's source is a woman aged 40 to 50 in good health and CMV-seropositive. Sequencing was performed on PBMCs. DNA of the CDR3: TGTGCCAGCAGCTTGGCGGTCGTGAGCTCCTACGAGCAGTACTTC. This sequence encodes CASSLAVVSSYEQYF.